This T cell receptor beta chain stems from a study of cytomegalovirus exposure and HLA in healthy donors. Primers included in the PCR were 60 Vbeta and 13 Jbeta primers. Repertoires were generated with immunoSEQ multiplex PCR, while TCRdb's copy carries only in-frame clones and drops some. In the table there are approximately 85,000 clones, less than 65% of which are singletons. The CDR3 totals 12 residues. Germline-derived CDR1 and CDR2 are LNHDA and SQIVND (reference sequence). V lost 7 bases and J lost 1, with 7 bases in between. The sample taken for sequencing was PBMCs. This receptor was taken from a woman in her twenties or thirties in good health and CMV-seropositive. The rearrangement joins TRBV19 to TRBJ1-1, with D uncertain. Here the CDR3 reads CASISRNTEAFF. The DNA of the CDR3 is TGTGCCAGTATATCCCGGAACACTGAAGCTTTCTTT.